The 8 T cell receptor beta chains below come from one sample, sequenced in a study of blood T cell repertoires in COVID-19. This table comes from immunoSEQ multiplex PCR, and its TCRdb copy is limited to in-frame clones, with some not included. The repertoire holds around 250,000 clones, with 80% to 90% as singletons. Sequenced material: PBMCs or T cells enriched from blood (not recorded which). The receptors stem from a man between 25 and 39 years old with acute COVID-19.

The chain recombines TRBV15 with TRBJ2-1; TRBD1 agrees at 7 bases. Germline loops: CDR1 LNHNV, CDR2 YYDKDF (reference sequence). Unmatched junction bases numbered 5, after V lost 2 bases and J lost 10 bases. The CDR3 length is 13 residues. CDR3 in amino acids: CATSRPMTGEQFF. The CDR3 DNA is TGTGCCACCAGCAGACCTATGACAGGGGAGCAGTTCTTC.

In this sample, this clone turned up a few times. The chain couples TRBV10-3 to TRBJ2-3; TRBD2 matches at 8 bases. The length of the CDR3 is 12 residues. Losses at the gene ends were 9 bases for V and 3 bases for J; bases not matched to a gene: 2. Germline V gene sequence: CDR1 ENHRY, CDR2 SYGVKD. The DNA for the CDR3 is TGTGCCATTAGCGGGGTAACAGATACGCAGTATTTT. This sequence encodes CAISGVTDTQYF.

V usage is TRBV7-2 and J usage is TRBJ2-3; TRBD1 agrees at 10 bases. V lost 2 bases, J lost 4 bases, and 3 bases stayed unmatched. Germline V lookup: CDR1 SGHTA, CDR2 FQGNSA. This CDR3 is built from 15 residues. The CDR3 spells CASSLQDRGPDTQYF. CDR3 sequence (DNA): TGTGCCAGCAGCTTACAAGACAGGGGGCCAGATACGCAGTATTTT.

The chain uses TRBV5-1 and TRBJ1-5, with no clear D. Germline lookup yields CDR1 SGHRS and CDR2 YFSETQ. With 0 bases removed from V and 7 bases from J, the gap between germline ends came to 11 bases. The CDR3 runs to 14 residues. The CDR3 region is CASSLAGSEQPQHF. For the CDR3, the DNA is TGCGCCAGCAGCTTGGCGGGGAGTGAGCAGCCCCAGCATTTT.

This chain connects TRBV5-1 to TRBJ2-3; D is undetermined. The V and J ends lost 2 bases and 6 bases respectively, with 40 bases between them. CDR1 and CDR2 from the germline V gene are SGHRS and YFSETQ. CDR3 size: 23 residues. The CDR3 loop reads CASSFRGVQSSVGSSLRVDTQYF. Written as DNA, the CDR3 is TGCGCCAGCAGCTTTCGAGGCGTCCAGTCTTCGGTTGGTTCCAGTCTTCGGGTCGATACGCAGTATTTT.

To note about this clone: At one of its ends the junction is not consistent with the germline gene, which may arise from a read error. The chain employs TRBV7-7 and TRBJ2-1; perhaps TRBD2 as D (6 bases). The CDR3 consists of 16 residues. The germline V gene has CDR1 SSHAT and CDR2 FNYEAQ (reference sequence). CDR3 sequence: CASSLEASESYNEQFF. DNA of the CDR3: TGTGCTAGCAGCTTAGAAGCTAGCGAATCCTACAATGAGCAGTTCTTC.

V gene TRBV7-3 combines with J gene TRBJ2-1; tentative D call: TRBD2 (5 bases). This CDR3 has 16 residues. The germline V gene encodes CDR1 SGHTA and CDR2 FQGTGA. Between the trimmed V and J ends, which lost 2 bases and 1 base, there was a span of 12 bases. DNA of the CDR3: TGTGCCAGCAGCTTAGAGGGTTCAGGATCCTACAATGAGCAGTTCTTC. Residues: CASSLEGSGSYNEQFF.

The chain is built from TRBV5-1 and TRBJ2-5; 9 bases line up with TRBD1. This CDR3 region has 15 residues. The trim removed 3 bases at V and 4 bases at J, leaving 7 bases unmatched. Germline CDR1 SGHRS, CDR2 YFSETQ. CDR3 sequence: CASSSKGQGRETQYF. CDR3 DNA sequence: TGCGCCAGCAGCTCCAAGGGACAGGGAAGAGAGACCCAGTACTTC.